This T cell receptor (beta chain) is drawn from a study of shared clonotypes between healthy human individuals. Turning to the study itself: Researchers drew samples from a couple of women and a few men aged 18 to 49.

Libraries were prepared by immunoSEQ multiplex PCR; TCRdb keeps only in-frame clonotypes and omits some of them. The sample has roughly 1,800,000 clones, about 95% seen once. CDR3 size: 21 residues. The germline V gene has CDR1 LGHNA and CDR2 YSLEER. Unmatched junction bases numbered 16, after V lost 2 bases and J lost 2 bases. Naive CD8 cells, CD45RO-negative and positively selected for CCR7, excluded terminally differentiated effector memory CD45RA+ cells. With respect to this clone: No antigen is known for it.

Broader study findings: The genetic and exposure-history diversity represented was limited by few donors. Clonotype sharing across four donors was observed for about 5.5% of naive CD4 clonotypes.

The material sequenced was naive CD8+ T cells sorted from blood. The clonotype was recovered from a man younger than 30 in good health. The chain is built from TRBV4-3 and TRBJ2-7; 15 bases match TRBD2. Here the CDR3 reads CASSQRGPGLAGGGAPYEQYF. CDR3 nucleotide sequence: TGCGCCAGCAGCCAAAGAGGGCCGGGACTAGCGGGAGGTGGGGCGCCCTACGAGCAGTACTTC.